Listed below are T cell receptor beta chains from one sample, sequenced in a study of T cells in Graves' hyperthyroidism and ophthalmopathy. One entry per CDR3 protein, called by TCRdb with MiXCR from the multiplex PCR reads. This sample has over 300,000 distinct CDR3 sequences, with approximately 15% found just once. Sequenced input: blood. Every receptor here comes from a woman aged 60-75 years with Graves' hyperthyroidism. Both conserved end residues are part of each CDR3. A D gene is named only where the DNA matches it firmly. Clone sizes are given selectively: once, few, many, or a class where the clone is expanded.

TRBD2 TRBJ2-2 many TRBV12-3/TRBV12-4 TGTGCCAGCAGTTTAACTAGCGCCGGGGAGCTGTTTTTT CASSLTSAGELFF
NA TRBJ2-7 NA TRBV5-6 TGTGCCAGCAGCTTCAGGGCGGGCTACGAGCAGTACTTC CASSFRAGYEQYF
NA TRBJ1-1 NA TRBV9 TGTGCCAGCAGCGTAGGAAGTTTTAACACTGAAGCTTTCTTT CASSVGSFNTEAFF
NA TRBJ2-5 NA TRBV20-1 TGCAGTGCTAGAGATCAAGGGGCTACAGCTTATCAAGAGACCCAGTACTTC CSARDQGATAYQETQYF
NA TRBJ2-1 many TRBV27 TGTGCCAGCAGTTTATCAGGGGGGGCCCTCCCATACAATGAGCAGTTCTTC CASSLSGGALPYNEQFF
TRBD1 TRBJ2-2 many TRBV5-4 TGTGCCAGCAGCCTGGACAGGGGGAACACCGGGGAGCTGTTTTTT CASSLDRGNTGELFF
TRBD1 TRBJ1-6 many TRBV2 TGTGCCAGGAGTAACCGGGACAGGGTCTCCTATAATTCACCCCTCCACTTT CARSNRDRVSYNSPLHF
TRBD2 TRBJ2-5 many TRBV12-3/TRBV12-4 TGTGCCAGCAGTTTCAGTGGGAGGGCGGAGACCCAGTACTTC CASSFSGRAETQYF
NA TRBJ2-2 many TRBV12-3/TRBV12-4 TGTGCCAGCAGTTTCGAAACCGGGGAGCTGTTTTTT CASSFETGELFF
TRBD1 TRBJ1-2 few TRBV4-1 TGCGCCAGCAGCCAAGAAGCGGGACAGGGGTTGGGCTACACCTTC CASSQEAGQGLGYTF
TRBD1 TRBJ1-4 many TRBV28 TGTGCCAGCAGTGGACAGGTCCCGATTAATGAAAAACTGTTTTTT CASSGQVPINEKLFF
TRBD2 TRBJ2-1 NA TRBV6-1 TGTGCCAGCATTGGCCTAGCGGAGAGCTCCTACAATGAGCAGTTCTTC CASIGLAESSYNEQFF
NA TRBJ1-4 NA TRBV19 TGTGCCAGTAGTGGGCAGGGGATTATAAATGAAAAACTGTTTTTT CASSGQGIINEKLFF
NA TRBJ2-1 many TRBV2 TGTGCCAGCAGTGAAGGGTACTACAATGAGCAGTTCTTC CASSEGYYNEQFF
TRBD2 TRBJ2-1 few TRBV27 TGTGCTAGCAGCCCCGGGAGGCGGGCACACAATGAGCAGTTCTTC CASSPGRRAHNEQFF
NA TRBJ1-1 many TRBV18 TGTGCCAGCTCACAGGGGGGCACTGAAGCTTTCTTT CASSQGGTEAFF
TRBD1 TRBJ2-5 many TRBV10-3 TGTGCCATCAGGAGGGACAGTATCCAGACCCAGTACTTC CAIRRDSIQTQYF
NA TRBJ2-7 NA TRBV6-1 TGTGCCAGCAACCCCGGGGCCGTCTCCTACGAGCAGTACTTC CASNPGAVSYEQYF
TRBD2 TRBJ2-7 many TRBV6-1 TGTGCCAGCAGCAGGACTAGCGGGTTTTTGGGCTACGAGCAGTACTTC CASSRTSGFLGYEQYF
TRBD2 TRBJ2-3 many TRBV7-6 TGTGCCAGCAGCTCTTGGACTAGCGGGAGTTCAGATACGCAGTATTTT CASSSWTSGSSDTQYF
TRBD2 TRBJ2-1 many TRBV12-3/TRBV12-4 TGTGCCAGCAGGGTTGATGGACTAGCTCGCAATGAGCAGTTCTTC CASRVDGLARNEQFF
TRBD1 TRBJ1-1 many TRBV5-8 TGTGCCAGCAGCTCTAGACAGGGTCGACTCACTGAAGCTTTCTTT CASSSRQGRLTEAFF
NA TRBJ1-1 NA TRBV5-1 TGCGCCAGCAGCTTAGGTGGGACTGAAGTTTTCTTT CASSLGGTEVFF
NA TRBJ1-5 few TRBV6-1 TGTGCCAGCAGTGAAGCCGCTCGGCCGGGGCATTTT CASSEAARPGHF
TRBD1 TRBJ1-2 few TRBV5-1 TGCGCCAGCAGCTCCTTTCCGGGACAGGGACATGGCTACACCTTC CASSSFPGQGHGYTF
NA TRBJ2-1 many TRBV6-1 TGTGCCAGCAGTGAAGTACAGGGAGGCTCCTACAATGAGCAGTTCTTC CASSEVQGGSYNEQFF
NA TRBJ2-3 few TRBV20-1 TGCAGTGCTAGAGATCTTGGAGTGGGCACAGATACGCAGTATTTT CSARDLGVGTDTQYF
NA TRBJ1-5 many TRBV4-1 TGCGCCAGCAGCCAAGGACAGGCACGAGGCAATCAGCCCCAGCATTTT CASSQGQARGNQPQHF
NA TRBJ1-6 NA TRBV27 TGTGCCAGCAGGGGGCTGTGGAATTCACCCCTCCACTTT CASRGLWNSPLHF
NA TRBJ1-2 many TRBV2 TGTGCCAGCAAGTCGGACAGCTATGGCTACACCTTC CASKSDSYGYTF
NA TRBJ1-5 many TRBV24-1 TGTGCCACCAGTGGGCCAGGTTATCAGCCCCAGCATTTT CATSGPGYQPQHF
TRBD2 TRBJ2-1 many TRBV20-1 TGCAGTGCCTGGCGGGAGGGCTCCTACAATGAGCAGTTCTTC CSAWREGSYNEQFF
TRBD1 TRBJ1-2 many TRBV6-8 TGTGCCAGCAGCCGTGACAGGGAACTGGGAGCACTCTATGGCTACACCTTC CASSRDRELGALYGYTF
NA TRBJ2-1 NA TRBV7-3 TGTGCCAGCAGCTCCCTGACGAACAATGAGCAGTTCTTC CASSSLTNNEQFF
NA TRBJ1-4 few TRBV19 TGTGCCAGTAGTATCGCGTCAGGATATAATGAAAAACTGTTTTTT CASSIASGYNEKLFF
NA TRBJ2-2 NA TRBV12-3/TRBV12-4 TGTGCCTTCACCCGTCAAAACACCGGGGAGCTGTTTTTT CAFTRQNTGELFF
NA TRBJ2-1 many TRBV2 TGTGCCAGCCGGTCTAGAAGCGGGAATGAGCAGTTCTTC CASRSRSGNEQFF
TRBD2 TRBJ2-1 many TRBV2 TGTGCCAGCAGTGGGGAGTGGGGGACTAGCGGGAATAATGAGCAGTTCTTC CASSGEWGTSGNNEQFF
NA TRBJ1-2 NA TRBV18 TGTGCCAGCTCACCAGGGCGTGCTGGCTACACCTTC CASSPGRAGYTF